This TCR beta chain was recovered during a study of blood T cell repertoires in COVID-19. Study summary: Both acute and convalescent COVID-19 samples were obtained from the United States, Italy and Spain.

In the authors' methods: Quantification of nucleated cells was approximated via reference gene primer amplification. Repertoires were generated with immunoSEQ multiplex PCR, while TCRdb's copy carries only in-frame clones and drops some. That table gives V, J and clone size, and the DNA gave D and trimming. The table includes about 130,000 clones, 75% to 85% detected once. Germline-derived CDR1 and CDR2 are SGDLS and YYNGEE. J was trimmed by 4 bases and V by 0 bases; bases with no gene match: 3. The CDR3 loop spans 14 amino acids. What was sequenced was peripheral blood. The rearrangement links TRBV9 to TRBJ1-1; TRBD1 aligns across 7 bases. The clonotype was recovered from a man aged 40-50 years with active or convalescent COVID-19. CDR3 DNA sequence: TGTGCCAGCAGCGTAGGATACAGGGGCACTGAAGCTTTCTTT. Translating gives CASSVGYRGTEAFF.